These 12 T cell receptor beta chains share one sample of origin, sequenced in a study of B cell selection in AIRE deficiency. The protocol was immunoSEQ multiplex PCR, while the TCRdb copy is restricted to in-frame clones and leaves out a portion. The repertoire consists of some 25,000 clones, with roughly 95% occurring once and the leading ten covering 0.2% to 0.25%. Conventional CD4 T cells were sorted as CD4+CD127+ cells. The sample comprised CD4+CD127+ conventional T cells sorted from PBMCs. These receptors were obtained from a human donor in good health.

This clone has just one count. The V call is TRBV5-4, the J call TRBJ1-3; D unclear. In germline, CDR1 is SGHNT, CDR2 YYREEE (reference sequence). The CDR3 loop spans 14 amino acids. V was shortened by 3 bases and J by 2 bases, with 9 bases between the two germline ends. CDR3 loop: CASSSGRPGNTIYF. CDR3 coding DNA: TGTGCCAGCAGCTCCGGACGGCCTGGAAACACCATATATTTT.

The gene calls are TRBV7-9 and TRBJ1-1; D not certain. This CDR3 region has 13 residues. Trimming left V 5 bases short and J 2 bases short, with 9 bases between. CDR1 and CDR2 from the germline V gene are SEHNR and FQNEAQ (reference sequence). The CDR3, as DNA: TGTGCCAGCAGCCCCAAGTTTAACACTGAAGCTTTCTTT. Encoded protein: CASSPKFNTEAFF.

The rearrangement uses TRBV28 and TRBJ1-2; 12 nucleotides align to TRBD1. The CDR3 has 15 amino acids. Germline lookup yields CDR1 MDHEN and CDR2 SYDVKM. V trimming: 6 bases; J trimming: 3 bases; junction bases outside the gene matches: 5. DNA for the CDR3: TGTGCCAGCAGCTCGGGACAGGGGGCATACTATGGCTACACCTTC. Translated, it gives CASSSGQGAYYGYTF.

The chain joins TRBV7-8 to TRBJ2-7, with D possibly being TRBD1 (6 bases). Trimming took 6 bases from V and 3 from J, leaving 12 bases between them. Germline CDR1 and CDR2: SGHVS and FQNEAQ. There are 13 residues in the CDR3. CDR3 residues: CASSPDRNYEQYF. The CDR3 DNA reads TGTGCCAGCAGTCCAGACAGGAACTACGAGCAGTACTTC.

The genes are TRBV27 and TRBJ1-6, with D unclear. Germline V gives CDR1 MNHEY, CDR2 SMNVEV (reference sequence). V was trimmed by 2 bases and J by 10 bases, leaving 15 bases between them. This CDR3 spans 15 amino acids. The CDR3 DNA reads TGTGCCAGCAGTTTAGTGGGTACGGTGGGGTCACCCCTCCACTTT. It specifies CASSLVGTVGSPLHF.

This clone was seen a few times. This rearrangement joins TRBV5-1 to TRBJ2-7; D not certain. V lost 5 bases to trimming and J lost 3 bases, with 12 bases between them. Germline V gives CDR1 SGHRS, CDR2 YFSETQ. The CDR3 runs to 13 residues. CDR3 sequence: CASRRTDFYEQYF. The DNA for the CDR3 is TGCGCCAGCAGAAGGACGGATTTCTACGAGCAGTACTTC.

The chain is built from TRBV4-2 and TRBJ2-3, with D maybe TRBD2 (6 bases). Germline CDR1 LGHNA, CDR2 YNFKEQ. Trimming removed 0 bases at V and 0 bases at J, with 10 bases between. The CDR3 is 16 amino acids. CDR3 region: CASSQEGSGSTDTQYF. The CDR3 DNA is TGTGCCAGCAGCCAAGAGGGTAGCGGTAGCACAGATACGCAGTATTTT.

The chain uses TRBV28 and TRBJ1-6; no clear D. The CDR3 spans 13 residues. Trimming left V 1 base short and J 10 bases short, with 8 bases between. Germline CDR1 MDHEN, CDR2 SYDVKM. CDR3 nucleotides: TGTGCCAGCAGTTTATTCCGGGAGTCACCCCTCCACTTT. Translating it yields CASSLFRESPLHF.

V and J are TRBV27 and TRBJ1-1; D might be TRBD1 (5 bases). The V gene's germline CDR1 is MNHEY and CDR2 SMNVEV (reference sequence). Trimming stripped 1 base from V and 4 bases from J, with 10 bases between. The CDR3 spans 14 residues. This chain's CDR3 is CASSLFMGGTEAFF. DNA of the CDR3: TGTGCCAGCAGTTTATTCATGGGGGGCACTGAAGCTTTCTTT.

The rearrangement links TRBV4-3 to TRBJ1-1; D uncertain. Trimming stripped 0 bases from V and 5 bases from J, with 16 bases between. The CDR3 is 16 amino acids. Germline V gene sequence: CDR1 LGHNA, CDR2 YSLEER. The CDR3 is CASSQDMAGTITEAFF. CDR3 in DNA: TGCGCCAGCAGCCAAGATATGGCGGGAACGATTACTGAAGCTTTCTTT.

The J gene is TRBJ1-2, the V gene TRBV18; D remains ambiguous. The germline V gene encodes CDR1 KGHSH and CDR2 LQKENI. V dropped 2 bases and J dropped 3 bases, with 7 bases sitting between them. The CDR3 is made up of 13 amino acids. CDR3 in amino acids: CASSPNGDYGYTF. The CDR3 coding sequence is TGTGCCAGCTCACCAAACGGGGACTATGGCTACACCTTC.

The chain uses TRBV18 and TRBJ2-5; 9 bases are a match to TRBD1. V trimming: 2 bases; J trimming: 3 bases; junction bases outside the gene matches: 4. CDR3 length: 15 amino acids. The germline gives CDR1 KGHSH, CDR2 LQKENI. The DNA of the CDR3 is TGTGCCAGCTCACCAGCCACAGGGGGCGAAGAGACCCAGTACTTC. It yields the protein CASSPATGGEETQYF.